These T cell receptor beta chains were read from a single sample in a study of response to subunit inactivated influenza vaccine. TCRdb processed the RT-PCR reads anew with MiXCR; each CDR3 protein has one entry. This sample has 500,000 to 550,000 distinct CDR3 sequences, with 6% to 9% found just once. The sequenced sample was PBMCs from blood, obtained roughly 24 months after vaccination. The receptors shown here come from a man between 50 and 69 years old who received an inactivated influenza vaccine. Both conserved end residues are part of each CDR3. The D gene is left open where the match is weak. The size entry is marked missing in some rows and otherwise reads once, few, many or a size class.

J	V	D	size	DNA	CDR3
TRBJ2-4	TRBV3-1	TRBD2	NA	TGTGCCAGCAGCCATTCGGGGACTAGGCAAAACATTCAGTACTTC	CASSHSGTRQNIQYF
TRBJ2-7	TRBV28	NA	NA	TGTGCCAGCAGTTTAGGTTCGGACTGGACCGTTCAGCAGTACTTC	CASSLGSDWTVQQYF
TRBJ1-1	TRBV20-1	NA	many	TGCAGTGCTAGAGATTGGGGTTCGAACACTGAAGCTTTCTTT	CSARDWGSNTEAFF
TRBJ1-1	TRBV3-1	NA	NA	TGTGCCAGCAACGACCAGGGGTCAGGAACTGAAGCTTTCTTT	CASNDQGSGTEAFF
TRBJ1-1	TRBV5-1	NA	few	TGCGCCAGCAGCCCCGTTTTGTCGAACACTGAAGCTTTCTTT	CASSPVLSNTEAFF
TRBJ1-1	TRBV30	NA	NA	TGTGCCTGGAGTTGGTCTGCTGAAGCTTTCTTT	CAWSWSAEAFF
TRBJ1-1	TRBV5-4	TRBD1	NA	TGTGCCAGCATCCCCGGGACAGGGGGCTCCTCCAGAGCTTTCTTT	CASIPGTGGSSRAFF
TRBJ2-2	TRBV20-1	TRBD2	many	TGCAGTGCTAGAGGTCATAGCGGGAGATTAAACACCGGGGAGCTGTTTTTT	CSARGHSGRLNTGELFF
TRBJ2-7	TRBV21-1	NA	NA	TGTGCCAGCAGCTTTAGGGAACCGGGTAGCCCCTACGAGCAGTACTTC	CASSFREPGSPYEQYF
TRBJ1-5	TRBV12-3/TRBV12-4	NA	few	TGTGCCAGCAGCTTTCTAGGGGCTTATAGCAATCAGCCCCAGCATTTT	CASSFLGAYSNQPQHF
TRBJ2-1	TRBV7-6	NA	NA	TGTGCCAGCAGGGACCATCTCAATGAGCAGTTCTTC	CASRDHLNEQFF
TRBJ2-6	TRBV5-1	TRBD1	many	TGCGCCAGCAGCTACACAACAGGGGGCGCCGGGGCCAACGTCCTGACTTTC	CASSYTTGGAGANVLTF
TRBJ1-2	TRBV2	NA	NA	TGTGCCAGCAGCCCTCGAACCGACCACTATGGCTACACCTTC	CASSPRTDHYGYTF
TRBJ2-4	TRBV28	TRBD2	few	TGTGCCAGCACCCACGGGGCTAGCGGGGTGCTAGCCAAAAACATTCAGTACTTC	CASTHGASGVLAKNIQYF
TRBJ2-5	TRBV19	TRBD2	few	TGTGCCAGCGGAGAACTAGCGGGAGGGCAAGCGGCCCAGTACTTC	CASGELAGGQAAQYF
TRBJ1-1	TRBV12-3/TRBV12-4	NA	few	TGTGCCAGCACTCCAGCCCGTGCAGGGTATACTGAAGCTTTCTTT	CASTPARAGYTEAFF
TRBJ2-5	TRBV18	NA	many	TGTGCCAGCTCACAGTCGGACATATTAGGAGAGACCCAGTACTTC	CASSQSDILGETQYF
TRBJ1-3	TRBV28	NA	many	TGTGCCAGCAGTGCCGGACGTCTCTCTGGAAACACCATATATTTT	CASSAGRLSGNTIYF
TRBJ2-6	TRBV11-1	TRBD1	NA	TGTGCCAGCAGCCCCACCGGGACAGGGGGCTCTGGGGCCAACGTCCTGACTTTC	CASSPTGTGGSGANVLTF
TRBJ2-7	TRBV5-6	NA	NA	TGTGCCAGCAGCTACCGGGACCCGTCCTACGAGCAGTACTTC	CASSYRDPSYEQYF
TRBJ2-7	TRBV7-9	TRBD2	many	TGTGCCAGCAGTTTGGGACTAGCGGGAGACGAGCAGTACTTC	CASSLGLAGDEQYF
TRBJ2-3	TRBV4-1	NA	few	TGCGCCAGCAGCCAAAGTACCGGGACAAGCACAGATACGCAGTATTTT	CASSQSTGTSTDTQYF
TRBJ2-1	TRBV4-3	TRBD2	NA	TGCGCCAGCAGCCAAGATTTAGTGACTAGCACGCACAATGAGCAGTTCTTC	CASSQDLVTSTHNEQFF
TRBJ2-2	TRBV6-1	NA	many	TGTGCCAGCAGACCAAAGCCGTCCACCGGGGAGCTGTTTTTT	CASRPKPSTGELFF
TRBJ1-5	TRBV9	NA	many	TGTGCCAGCAGCACGAGAGGGGATCAGCCCCAGCATTTT	CASSTRGDQPQHF
TRBJ2-7	TRBV7-2	TRBD2	few	TGTGCCAGCAGCTCGGGACTAGCGGGGGTCCGCGAGCAGTACTTC	CASSSGLAGVREQYF
TRBJ1-1	TRBV20-1	NA	many	TGCAGTGCTAGAGCAGAAGTGGACTCCCGGACCGCTTTCTTT	CSARAEVDSRTAFF
TRBJ2-3	TRBV5-1	NA	NA	TGCGCCAGCAGCTCGGAGGGGACAGATACGCAGTATTTT	CASSSEGTDTQYF
TRBJ2-7	TRBV7-2	NA	once	NA	CASSVGPGPSYEQYF
TRBJ2-3	TRBV12-3/TRBV12-4	NA	NA	TGTGCCAGCACCCCTTTTGGCGGGAACGCAGATACGCAGTATTTT	CASTPFGGNADTQYF
TRBJ1-1	TRBV29-1	TRBD1	NA	TGCAGCGGGACAGGGTTGGGCACTGAAGCTTTCTTT	CSGTGLGTEAFF